This T cell receptor (beta chain) was sequenced in a study of Ad26.COV2.S vaccination and SARS-CoV-2 variants. V was cut by 4 bases and J by 3 bases, with 14 bases left in between. The CDR3 contains 15 residues. Germline CDR1 KGHDR, CDR2 SFDVKD. Repertoires were generated with immunoSEQ multiplex PCR, while TCRdb's copy carries only in-frame clones and drops some. The sample yields 40,000 to 55,000 clones, 83% seen once. The sequences come from peripheral blood, collected after recovery from COVID-19. The V and J genes are TRBV24-1 and TRBJ1-1; perhaps TRBD1 as D (5 bases). The clonotype was recovered from a human donor who had recovered from COVID-19. The CDR3 region has the DNA TGTGCCACCAGTGACTCCCGGGGGGGGGACACTGAAGCTTTCTTT. This codes for CATSDSRGGDTEAFF.